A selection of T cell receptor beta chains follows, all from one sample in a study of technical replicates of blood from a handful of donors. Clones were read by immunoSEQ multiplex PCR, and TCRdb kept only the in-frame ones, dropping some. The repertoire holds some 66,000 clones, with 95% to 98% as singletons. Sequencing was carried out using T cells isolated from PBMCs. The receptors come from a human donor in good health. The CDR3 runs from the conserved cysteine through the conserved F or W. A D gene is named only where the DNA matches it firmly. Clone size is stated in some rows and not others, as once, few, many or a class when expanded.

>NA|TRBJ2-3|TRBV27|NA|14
CASSMNYHTDTQYF
TGTGCCAGCAGTATGAACTATCACACAGATACGCAGTATTTT
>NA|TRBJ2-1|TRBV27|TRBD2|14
CASSRTSSYNEQFF
TGTGCCAGCAGTAGGACTAGCAGCTACAATGAGCAGTTCTTC
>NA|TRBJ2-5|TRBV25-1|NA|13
CASQDSPQETQYF
TGTGCCAGCCAGGACAGCCCCCAAGAGACCCAGTACTTC
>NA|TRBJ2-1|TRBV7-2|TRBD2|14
CASSLALAGVQGFF
TGTGCCAGCAGCTTAGCCCTAGCGGGGGTACAAGGGTTCTTC
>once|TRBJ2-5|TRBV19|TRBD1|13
CASSTGGRETQYF
TGTGCCAGTAGCACAGGGGGTAGGGAGACCCAGTACTTC
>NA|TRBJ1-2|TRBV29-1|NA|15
CSVEGGQLGNYGYTF
TGCAGCGTTGAGGGTGGACAGTTGGGTAACTATGGCTACACCTTC
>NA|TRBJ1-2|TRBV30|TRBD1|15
CAWSDVQTGEDGYTF
TGTGCCTGGAGTGACGTTCAGACAGGGGAAGATGGCTACACCTTC
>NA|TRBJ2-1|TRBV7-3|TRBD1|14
CASSFDRGEDEQFF
TGTGCCAGCAGCTTTGACAGGGGGGAGGATGAGCAGTTCTTC
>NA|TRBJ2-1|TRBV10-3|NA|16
CAISPGLQSSYNEQFF
TGTGCCATCAGTCCGGGACTCCAGAGCTCCTACAATGAGCAGTTCTTC
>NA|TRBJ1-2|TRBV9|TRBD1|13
CASSAHRDRDYTF
TGTGCCAGCAGCGCGCACCGGGACAGGGACTACACCTTC
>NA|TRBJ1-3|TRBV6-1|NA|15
CAGGAASRFGNTIYF
TGTGCCGGCGGGGCGGCCTCCCGGTTTGGAAACACCATATATTTT
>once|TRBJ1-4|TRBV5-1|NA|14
CASSLVSRGEKLFF
TGCGCCAGCAGCTTGGTTTCCCGGGGTGAAAAACTGTTTTTT
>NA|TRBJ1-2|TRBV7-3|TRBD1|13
CASSHGQGYGYTF
TGTGCCAGCAGTCATGGACAGGGCTATGGCTACACCTTC
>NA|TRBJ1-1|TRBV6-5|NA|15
CASSFLQGVNTEAFF
TGTGCCAGCAGTTTCTTACAGGGAGTGAACACTGAAGCTTTCTTT
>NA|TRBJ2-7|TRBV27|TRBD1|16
CASSLLPGQGLYEQYF
TGTGCCAGCAGTTTACTTCCGGGACAGGGTCTTTACGAGCAGTACTTC
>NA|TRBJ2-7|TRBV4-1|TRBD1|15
CASSQVRDSFYEQYF
TGCGCCAGCAGCCAAGTACGGGACAGCTTCTACGAGCAGTACTTC
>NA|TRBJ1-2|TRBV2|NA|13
CASNAGTSDGYTF
TGTGCCAGCAACGCCGGGACTTCGGATGGCTACACCTTC
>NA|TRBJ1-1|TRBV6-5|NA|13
CASSIDRSTEAFF
TGTGCCAGCAGCATAGACAGGTCCACTGAAGCTTTCTTT
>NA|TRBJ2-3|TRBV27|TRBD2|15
CASSLRDYSTDTQYF
TGTGCCAGCAGTTTACGGGACTACAGCACAGATACGCAGTATTTT
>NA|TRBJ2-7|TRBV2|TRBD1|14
CASSERGQAYEQYF
TGTGCCAGCAGTGAAAGGGGGCAGGCCTACGAGCAGTACTTC
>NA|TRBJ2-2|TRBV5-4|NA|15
CASSFEPLNTGELFF
TGTGCCAGCAGCTTTGAGCCCCTGAACACCGGGGAGCTGTTTTTT
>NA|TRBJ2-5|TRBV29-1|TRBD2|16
CSVEGRQRGGQETQYF
TGCAGCGTTGAAGGAAGGCAGCGGGGGGGCCAAGAGACCCAGTACTTC
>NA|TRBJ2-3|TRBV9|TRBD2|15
CASSASGGAADTQYF
TGTGCCAGCAGCGCTAGCGGGGGGGCCGCAGATACGCAGTATTTT
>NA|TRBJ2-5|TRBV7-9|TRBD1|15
CASSFEDRGFETQYF
TGTGCCAGCAGCTTTGAGGACAGGGGGTTCGAGACCCAGTACTTC
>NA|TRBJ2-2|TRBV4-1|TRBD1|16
CASSFDRGLNTGELFF
TGCGCCAGCAGCTTCGACAGGGGGCTGAACACCGGGGAGCTGTTTTTT
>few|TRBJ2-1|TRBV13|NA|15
CASRSSASSYNEQFF
TGTGCCAGCAGGTCTAGCGCGAGCTCCTACAATGAGCAGTTCTTC
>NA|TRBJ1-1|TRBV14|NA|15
CASSQLYDRHTEAFF
TGTGCCAGCAGCCAATTATATGACAGACACACTGAAGCTTTCTTT
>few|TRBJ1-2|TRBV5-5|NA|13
CASSFLDSYGYTF
TGTGCCAGCAGCTTCCTGGACAGCTATGGCTACACCTTC
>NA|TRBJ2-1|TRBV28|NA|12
CASSLPGNEQFF
TGTGCCAGCAGTCTTCCAGGGAATGAGCAGTTCTTC